What follows describes a single TCR beta chain. Trimming stripped 0 bases from V and 6 bases from J, with 9 bases between. The CDR3 loop spans 13 amino acids. Germline lookup yields CDR1 ENHRY and CDR2 SYGVKD. The entry originates in a study of blood T cells in healthy people across ages. Then a second PCR, running roughly 7 to 11 cycles, was carried out with a sample-barcoded 5' primer and a J-beta primer mix. MiXCR was run by TCRdb on the 5' RACE reads, yielding one entry per CDR3 protein. The sample comprises some 900,000 distinct CDR3 sequences, approximately 49% of which are singletons, and about an eighth rests with the top ten.

The TCR originated in a man younger than 40 in good health. V gene TRBV10-3 combines with J gene TRBJ2-7; D is ambiguous. Sequencing used blood. The CDR3 DNA follows: TGTGCCATCAGTGAGTCGCGGCAATCCGAGCAGTACTTC. Translating gives CAISESRQSEQYF.